These 19 T cell receptor beta chains came from one sample sequenced in a study of blood T cell repertoires in COVID-19. Data came from immunoSEQ multiplex PCR; TCRdb stores just in-frame clones and leaves some out. This sample has roughly 200,000 clones, with approximately 83% found just once. Specimen: peripheral blood. These receptors were obtained from a human donor with active or convalescent COVID-19. The donor label of this sample is uncertain.

The CDR3: CASSSGTGLYGYTF. DNA of the CDR3: TGTGCCAGCAGTTCCGGGACAGGCTTATATGGCTACACCTTC. The rearrangement uses TRBV28 and TRBJ1-2, with 8 bases matching TRBD1. The CDR3 loop spans 14 amino acids. The J segment lost 5 bases and the V segment lost 4 bases, leaving 6 bases of the junction unmatched. Germline lookup yields CDR1 MDHEN and CDR2 SYDVKM.

This clone was seen just once. The rearrangement joins TRBV29-1 to TRBJ1-1; weak D call: TRBD1 (6 bases). Trimming left V 6 bases short and J 6 bases short, with 11 bases between. Germline values: CDR1 SQVTM, CDR2 ANQGSEA. This CDR3 region has 11 residues. The CDR3 coding sequence is TGCAGCGTGGCGGGGGCGTCTGAAGCTTTCTTT. Its protein product is CSVAGASEAFF.

The chain couples TRBV18 to TRBJ1-6; 9 bases agree with TRBD1. This CDR3 contains 15 residues. Germline V gene sequence: CDR1 KGHSH, CDR2 LQKENI. The junction had 3 bases not matched to a gene; V was cut back by 2 bases and J by 7 bases. The CDR3 is CASSPGTGSNSPLHF. CDR3 sequence (DNA): TGTGCCAGCTCACCAGGGACAGGGTCGAATTCACCCCTCCACTTT. Together with reference TRBV18 and TRBJ1-6, the CDR3 gives the full variable domain: NAGVMQNPRHLVRRRGQEARLRCSPMKGHSHVYWYRQLPEEGLKFMVYLQKENIIDESGMPKERFSAEFPKEGPSILRIQQVVRGDSAAYFCASSPGTGSNSPLHFGNGTRLTVT.

This chain uses TRBV28 with TRBJ1-1; unclear D gene. Germline V gene sequence: CDR1 MDHEN, CDR2 SYDVKM. CDR3 size: 13 residues. The ends were cut back, 7 bases at V and 11 bases at J, with 20 bases in the middle. The CDR3: CASNKVPGVIAFF. The DNA for the CDR3 is TGTGCCAGCAACAAGGTTCCGGGAGTGATTGCTTTCTTT.

The chain combines TRBV12-3 or TRBV12-4 with TRBJ2-1; D gene uncertain. The CDR3 has 11 residues. V dropped 4 bases and J dropped 10 bases, with 8 bases sitting between them. The CDR3 DNA sequence: TGTGCCAGCAGTTGGAGTCAAGAGCAGTTCTTC. It yields the protein CASSWSQEQFF.

This clone was counted between two and nine times. V usage is TRBV2 and J usage is TRBJ2-2; 7 bases align to TRBD1. Per germline, CDR1 SNHLY and CDR2 FYNNEI. V lost 4 bases to trimming and J lost 4 bases; unmatched junction nucleotides: 6. This CDR3 is 15 amino acids long. CDR3 protein: CASSAGTAFTGELFF. DNA for the CDR3: TGTGCCAGCAGTGCGGGGACAGCCTTCACCGGGGAGCTGTTTTTT.

The chain is built from TRBV5-5 and TRBJ2-3; the D gene is possibly TRBD1 (6 bases). The CDR3 extends over 17 amino acids. The V gene's germline CDR1 is SGHKS and CDR2 YYEKEE (reference sequence). Between the trimmed V and J ends, which lost 2 bases and 4 bases, there was a span of 20 bases. The CDR3 nucleotides are TGTGCCAGCAGCTTTTCGCCAGACAGGTCTTTTCCAGATACGCAGTATTTT. This gives the protein CASSFSPDRSFPDTQYF.

The CDR3 protein is CASSGGASRGYTF. In DNA, the CDR3 is TGTGCCAGCAGTGGAGGTGCCTCTAGAGGCTACACCTTC. This sequence joins TRBV28 and TRBJ1-2; D not certain. Germline V CDR1 and CDR2: MDHEN, SYDVKM. The CDR3 has 13 residues. Trimming took 5 bases from V and 8 from J, leaving 15 bases between them.

The V gene is TRBV11-2, the J gene TRBJ1-4; D not resolved. The CDR3 extends over 13 amino acids. Germline CDR1 is SGHAT and CDR2 is FQNNGV. Trimming took 2 bases from V and 7 from J, leaving 8 bases between them. Here the CDR3 reads CASSLPGSEKLFF. CDR3 DNA sequence: TGTGCCAGCAGCTTACCCGGGAGTGAAAAACTGTTTTTT.

CDR3 nucleotide sequence: TGTGCCAGCAGTTACGGGCTAGCGGGGCTCTACGAGCAGTACTTC. It yields the protein CASSYGLAGLYEQYF. The gene calls are TRBV6-5 and TRBJ2-7; 9 positions agree with TRBD2. Trimming removed 2 bases from V and 3 bases from J; junction bases left unmatched: 5. This CDR3 region has 15 residues. Germline assignment: CDR1 MNHEY and CDR2 SVGAGI.

The chain is built from TRBV30 and TRBJ2-7; TRBD2 matches at 8 bases. Trimming removed 2 bases from V and 2 bases from J; junction bases left unmatched: 2. There are 13 residues in the CDR3. Looked up from germline, CDR1 is GTSNPN and CDR2 is SVGIG (reference sequence). Here the CDR3 reads CAWSTGGPYEQYF. Here the CDR3 DNA reads TGTGCCTGGAGTACGGGAGGGCCCTACGAGCAGTACTTC. The full variable domain, completed using reference TRBV30 and TRBJ2-7, is SQTIHQWPATLVQPVGSPLSLECTVEGTSNPNLYWYRQAAGRGLQLLFYSVGIGQISSEVPQNLSASRPQDRQFILSSKKLLLSDSGFYLCAWSTGGPYEQYFGPGTRLTVT.

This CDR3 reads CASSPGGGYEQYF. CDR3 sequence (DNA): TGTGCCAGCAGCCCCGGGGGAGGCTACGAGCAGTACTTC. The rearrangement links TRBV25-1 to TRBJ2-7, with D possibly matching TRBD2 (6 bases). Germline V gene lookup returns CDR1 MGHDK and CDR2 SYGVNS. CDR3 length: 13 amino acids. Trimming pared 6 bases from V and 3 bases from J, leaving 12 bases between.

The rearrangement uses TRBV6-5 and TRBJ2-7; D may be TRBD1 (6 bases). Germline lookup yields CDR1 MNHEY and CDR2 SVGAGI. The CDR3 totals 13 residues. V gave up 6 bases and J gave up 1 base, with 10 bases separating them. The CDR3: CASRDRSSYEQYF. The DNA for the CDR3 is TGTGCCAGCAGGGACAGAAGTTCCTACGAGCAGTACTTC.

V usage is TRBV9 and J usage is TRBJ2-5, with TRBD2 matching 10 bases. The trim removed 4 bases at V and 4 bases at J, leaving 4 bases unmatched. Germline CDR1 is SGDLS and CDR2 is YYNGEE. The CDR3 loop spans 14 amino acids. The CDR3 sequence: CASSTRLAGETQYF. The CDR3 DNA is TGTGCCAGCAGCACCAGACTAGCGGGAGAGACCCAGTACTTC.

The chain uses TRBV5-1 and TRBJ1-2, with D maybe TRBD1 (5 bases). CDR1 is SGHRS and CDR2 is YFSETQ in the germline V gene. Trimming shortened V by 4 bases and J by 8 bases, and 12 bases separated the two germline ends. This CDR3 region has 12 residues. The CDR3 is CASSPAGVGYTF. CDR3 sequence (DNA): TGCGCCAGCAGCCCGGCGGGGGTCGGCTACACCTTC.

The chain is built from TRBV12-3 or TRBV12-4 and TRBJ1-5; tentatively, D is TRBD1 (6 bases). This CDR3 region has 13 residues. V lost 5 bases to trimming and J lost 11 bases, with 16 bases between them. The CDR3 sequence is CASSPGQSLTQHF. CDR3 nucleotide sequence: TGTGCCAGCAGTCCTGGACAGTCCTTGACCCAGCATTTT.

The chain recombines TRBV18 with TRBJ1-2; tentatively, D is TRBD1 (6 bases). CDR3 size: 13 residues. Germline V gene sequence: CDR1 KGHSH, CDR2 LQKENI. V lost 3 bases and J 6 bases, leaving 11 bases between the germline ends. The CDR3 DNA is TGTGCCAGCTCACCTTTGGGGGCAGATGGCTACACCTTC. It translates to CASSPLGADGYTF.

The chain links TRBV29-1 to TRBJ2-3, with 7 positions matching TRBD1. Germline assignment: CDR1 SQVTM and CDR2 ANQGSEA. V lost 3 bases, J lost 3 bases, and 6 bases stayed unmatched. There are 14 residues in the CDR3. The CDR3 DNA sequence: TGCAGCGTTGATAGGGACAGACGTACAGATACGCAGTATTTT. Translated: CSVDRDRRTDTQYF.

This chain connects TRBV7-3 to TRBJ1-1; maybe TRBD1 (6 bases). Germline V CDR1 and CDR2: SGHTA, FQGTGA. The CDR3 is made up of 13 amino acids. Trimming removed 4 bases at V and 10 bases at J, with 16 bases between. The CDR3 reads CASSSEWGQRAFF. The CDR3 DNA reads as TGTGCCAGCAGCTCCGAATGGGGGCAAAGAGCTTTCTTT.